What follows are 15 T cell receptor beta chains derived from one specimen sequenced in a study of T cells after yellow fever vaccination. TCRdb recomputed calls from the 5' RACE reads with MiXCR, one row per CDR3 protein. Of some 320,000 distinct CDR3 sequences listed, approximately 4.3% are singletons. The sequenced sample was PBMCs, obtained 15 days after the yellow fever booster vaccination. These receptors all stem from a man aged 18 to 29 who received the YFV17D yellow fever vaccine.

This clonotype was observed at least ten times. This chain links TRBV5-1 with TRBJ1-6; D is perhaps TRBD1 (5 bases). Germline CDR1 SGHRS, CDR2 YFSETQ. This CDR3 region has 15 residues. Deletions cut 3 bases from V and 9 bases from J, with 16 bases between. The CDR3 DNA is TGCGCCAGCAGCTGGACCTCAGGGCCTAGTTCACCCCTCCACTTT. This gives the protein CASSWTSGPSSPLHF. Together with reference TRBV5-1 and TRBJ1-6, the CDR3 gives the full variable domain: KAGVTQTPRYLIKTRGQQVTLSCSPISGHRSVSWYQQTPGQGLQFLFEYFSETQRNKGNFPGRFSGRQFSNSRSEMNVSTLELGDSALYLCASSWTSGPSSPLHFGNGTRLTVT.

This clonotype was observed many times. V is TRBV7-9 and J is TRBJ2-3; D remains ambiguous. CDR3 length equals 14 residues. Germline-derived CDR1 and CDR2 are SEHNR and FQNEAQ (reference sequence). V shed 9 bases and J shed 1 base, with 14 bases lying between them. The CDR3 region has the DNA TGTGCCAGGCAGGCCATCCGAGGCACAGATACGCAGTATTTT. It codes for CARQAIRGTDTQYF.

In this sample, this clonotype turned up a few times. This chain links TRBV11-2 with TRBJ2-5, with a weak D call TRBD1 (7 bases). Germline lookup yields CDR1 SGHAT and CDR2 FQNNGV. Deletions cut 3 bases from V and 2 bases from J, with 13 bases between. The CDR3 is made up of 15 amino acids. The CDR3 DNA sequence: TGTGCCAGCAGCTTTATGGAGGGGGCTCAAGAGACCCAGTACTTC. Amino acids: CASSFMEGAQETQYF.

This clonotype was counted only a few times. This sequence joins TRBV7-2 and TRBJ2-5; 7 bases match TRBD2. Per the germline V gene, CDR1 is SGHTA and CDR2 is FQGNSA. This CDR3 has 15 amino acids. V lost 6 bases and J lost 2; bases outside the gene matches: 9. The CDR3 nucleotides read TGTGCCAGCAGTCCTTGGGGGGGGTGGCAAGAGACCCAGTACTTC. This gives the protein CASSPWGGWQETQYF.

The chain combines TRBV5-1 with TRBJ1-2, with D possibly being TRBD1 (5 bases). The CDR3 totals 15 residues. V shed 2 bases and J shed 1 base, with 12 bases lying between them. Germline V lookup: CDR1 SGHRS, CDR2 YFSETQ. CDR3 amino acids: CASSLRGPGNYGYTF. CDR3 DNA: TGCGCCAGCAGCTTAAGGGGCCCTGGTAACTATGGCTACACCTTC.

This clonotype was seen repeatedly, ten times or more. The chain couples TRBV6-2 or TRBV6-3 to TRBJ2-3, with D unclear. The germline gives CDR1 MNHEY, CDR2 SVGEGT. The germline V and J ends were trimmed by 4 bases and 4 bases, with 9 bases remaining between them. The CDR3 contains 13 residues. CDR3 DNA: TGTGCCAGCAGTTCCTCGAAGGCAGATACGCAGTATTTT. It is translated as CASSSSKADTQYF.

This clonotype was counted at least ten times. V and J are TRBV9 and TRBJ2-5; TRBD1 matches 11 bases. The CDR3 has 15 residues. Germline values: CDR1 SGDLS, CDR2 YYNGEE. Trimming took 2 bases from V and 4 from J; bases not matched to a gene: 4. The CDR3 nucleotides are TGTGCCAGCAGCGTGGGGACAGGGGGTTCAGAGACCCAGTACTTC. Amino acids: CASSVGTGGSETQYF. Filled out from reference TRBV9 and TRBJ2-5, the complete variable domain reads DSGVTQTPKHLITATGQRVTLRCSPRSGDLSVYWYQQSLDQGLQFLIQYYNGEERAKGNILERFSAQQFPDLHSELNLSSLELGDSALYFCASSVGTGGSETQYFGPGTRLLVL.

This clonotype was seen more than once but under ten times. This chain joins TRBV27 and TRBJ2-7; unclear D gene. V lost 6 bases to trimming and J lost 3 bases, with 18 bases between them. The CDR3 has 15 residues. In germline, CDR1 is MNHEY, CDR2 SMNVEV (reference sequence). The CDR3 nucleotides read TGTGCCAGCAGCCTCACTGAAGGGCCGATCTACGAGCAGTACGTC. This encodes CASSLTEGPIYEQYV.

This clonotype was seen ten or more times. CDR3 sequence: CASSLGTSYGYTF. For the CDR3, the DNA is TGCGCCAGCAGCCTAGGGACAAGCTATGGCTACACCTTC. The chain links TRBV5-1 to TRBJ1-2; D might be TRBD1 (6 bases). Deletions cut 4 bases from V and 4 bases from J, with 11 bases between. The CDR3 covers 13 residues. Germline values: CDR1 SGHRS, CDR2 YFSETQ.

This clonotype was seen ten or more times. The chain is built from TRBV7-2 and TRBJ1-1; weak D call: TRBD1 (6 bases). The germline V and J ends were trimmed by 2 bases and 2 bases, with 12 bases remaining between them. Germline values: CDR1 SGHTA, CDR2 FQGNSA. This CDR3 is built from 15 residues. CDR3: CASSLSYGTNTEAFF. The DNA of the CDR3 is TGTGCCAGCAGCTTATCTTATGGGACAAACACTGAAGCTTTCTTT.

Ten or more counts support this clonotype. The chain couples TRBV27 to TRBJ1-2; 8 bases match TRBD1. V shed 6 bases, J shed 0 bases, and the junction held 0 bases outside the gene matches. CDR1 MNHEY and CDR2 SMNVEV come from the germline V gene (reference sequence). The CDR3 extends over 13 amino acids. As DNA, the CDR3 is TGTGCCAGCAGACAGGGGGCTAACTATGGCTACACCTTC. This gives the protein CASRQGANYGYTF.

This clonotype turned up a few times. The CDR3 region is CASRNRITEAFF. CDR3 in DNA: TGTGCCAGCAGGAATAGAATCACTGAAGCTTTCTTT. This chain connects TRBV28 to TRBJ1-1; no clear D. CDR1 and CDR2 (germline): MDHEN, SYDVKM. The ends were cut back, 6 bases at V and 4 bases at J, with 9 bases in the middle. The CDR3 runs 12 residues.

Many counts were recorded for this clonotype. The chain couples TRBV7-9 to TRBJ2-7, with D perhaps given as TRBD1 or TRBD2 (6 bases each). Looked up from germline, CDR1 is SEHNR and CDR2 is FQNEAQ (reference sequence). This CDR3 is built from 14 residues. Trimming took off 0 bases at V and 6 bases at J, with 12 bases between the two ends. The CDR3 here is CASSLAGGGGEQYF. Written as DNA, the CDR3 is TGTGCCAGCAGCTTAGCGGGGGGCGGTGGCGAGCAGTACTTC. Full variable domain (outside the CDR3, taken from reference TRBV7-9 and TRBJ2-7): DTGVSQNPRHKITKRGQNVTFRCDPISEHNRLYWYRQTLGQGPEFLTYFQNEAQLEKSRLLSDRFSAERPKGSFSTLEIQRTEQGDSAMYLCASSLAGGGGEQYFGPGTRLTVT.

This clonotype was recorded a few times. The rearrangement joins TRBV4-2 to TRBJ1-1; no reliable D call. The germline gives CDR1 LGHNA, CDR2 YNFKEQ. V dropped 5 bases and J dropped 0 bases, with 10 bases sitting between them. The CDR3 is 14 residues long. This CDR3 reads CASSGRGMNTEAFF. CDR3 bases: TGTGCCAGCAGCGGACGAGGAATGAACACTGAAGCTTTCTTT.

This clonotype was recorded a few times. The chain couples TRBV7-9 to TRBJ1-1; TRBD1 matches 7 bases. V lost 5 bases to trimming and J lost 11 bases; unmatched junction nucleotides: 11. The CDR3 spans 13 residues. Germline V CDR1 and CDR2: SEHNR, FQNEAQ (reference sequence). The CDR3 loop reads CASSLANEDRAFF. DNA for the CDR3: TGTGCCAGCAGCCTGGCCAATGAGGACAGGGCTTTCTTT.